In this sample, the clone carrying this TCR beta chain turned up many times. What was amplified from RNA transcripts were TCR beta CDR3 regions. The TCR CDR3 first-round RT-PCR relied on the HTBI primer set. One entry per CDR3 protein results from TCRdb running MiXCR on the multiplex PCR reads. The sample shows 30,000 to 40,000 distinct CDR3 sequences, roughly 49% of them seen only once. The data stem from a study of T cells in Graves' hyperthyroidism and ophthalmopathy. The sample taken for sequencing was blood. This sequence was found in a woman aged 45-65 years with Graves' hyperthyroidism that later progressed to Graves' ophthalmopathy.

The chain's CDR3 is CASSIGPGFHSGANVLTF. The CDR3 region has the DNA TGTGCCAGTAGTATAGGGCCAGGGTTTCATTCTGGGGCCAACGTCCTGACTTTC. This sequence joins TRBV19 and TRBJ2-6; D is possibly TRBD1 (5 bases). Trimming removed 1 base at V and 1 base at J, with 14 bases between. This CDR3 comprises 18 residues. CDR1 is LNHDA, CDR2 SQIVND, per germline (reference sequence).